The 8 T cell receptor beta chains in this list originate from one sample, sequenced in a study of T cell repertoires in cytomegalovirus infection. MiXCR was run by TCRdb on the reads, yielding one entry per CDR3 protein. Among a few hundred thousand distinct CDR3 sequences listed, roughly an eighth were seen once. Sequenced: PBMCs. The source of these receptors is a human donor in good health (CMV status not recorded). Some clones in this sample may be carry-over from other donors' samples.

A word on this clonotype: This could be a read error, since a much larger clone is one nucleotide away. This chain joins TRBV7-2 and TRBJ2-5; 8 bases agree with TRBD2. The germline gives CDR1 SGHTA, CDR2 FQGNSA. This CDR3 is 15 amino acids long. CDR3 in DNA: TGTGCCAGCAGAGAGAGACTAGCGTCGCAAGAGACCAAGTACTTC. Its translation is CASRERLASQETKYF.

This clonotype was seen at least ten times. V usage is TRBV7-2 and J usage is TRBJ2-1; no clear D. Trimming left V 5 bases short and J 0 bases short, with 11 bases between. The CDR3 has 15 residues. The V gene's germline CDR1 is SGHTA and CDR2 FQGNSA. The CDR3 reads CASSQMTVSYNEQFF. The CDR3 nucleotides are TGTGCCAGCAGCCAGATGACGGTCTCCTACAATGAGCAGTTCTTC.

The genes are TRBV6-2 or TRBV6-3 and TRBJ2-3; 12 positions match TRBD2. Germline CDR1 is MNHEY and CDR2 is SVGEGT. J was trimmed by 2 bases and V by 4 bases; bases with no gene match: 4. The CDR3 consists of 16 residues. The CDR3 sequence: CASSSRTSGVTDTQYF. For the CDR3, the DNA is TGTGCCAGCAGTTCTCGGACTAGCGGGGTCACAGATACGCAGTATTTT.

Ten or more counts support this clonotype. The chain uses TRBV19 and TRBJ2-1; D is possibly TRBD2 (6 bases). Germline-derived CDR1 and CDR2 are LNHDA and SQIVND (reference sequence). Between the trimmed V and J ends, which lost 5 bases and 9 bases, there was a span of 14 bases. The CDR3 contains 13 residues. The CDR3, as DNA: TGTGCCAGTAGTGGGGTCCCCGGGGGTGAGCAGTTCTTC. Residues: CASSGVPGGEQFF.

This clonotype was observed many times. The chain has TRBV28 and TRBJ2-5; D is uncertain. The CDR3 has 12 residues. Per the germline V gene, CDR1 is MDHEN and CDR2 is SYDVKM. The V gene lost 6 bases and the J gene lost 7 bases, with 12 bases spanning the gap. CDR3: CASSQVLGTQYF. The CDR3 DNA reads as TGTGCCAGCAGCCAGGTATTGGGGACCCAGTACTTC.

This clonotype was recorded a few times. The V gene is TRBV2, the J gene TRBJ1-5, with a weak D call TRBD1 (5 bases). Germline loops: CDR1 SNHLY, CDR2 FYNNEI. Deletions cut 8 bases from V and 0 bases from J, with 14 bases between. This CDR3 has 15 residues. CDR3 amino acids: CASGAGGNSNQPQHF. For the CDR3, the DNA is TGTGCCAGCGGGGCGGGGGGAAATAGCAATCAGCCCCAGCATTTT. The variable domain in full, completed from reference TRBV2 and TRBJ1-5, reads EPEVTQTPSHQVTQMGQEVILRCVPISNHLYFYWYRQILGQKVEFLVSFYNNEISEKSEIFDDQFSVERPDGSNFTLKIRSTKLEDSAMYFCASGAGGNSNQPQHFGDGTRLSIL.

This clonotype was seen a few times. V gene TRBV20-1 combines with J gene TRBJ2-3; maybe TRBD2 (5 bases). Germline V CDR1 and CDR2: DFQATT, SNEGSKA (reference sequence). The CDR3 contains 15 residues. The V and J ends lost 1 base and 2 bases respectively, with 13 bases between them. The CDR3 spells CSARGTPNPTDTQYF. CDR3 DNA sequence: TGCAGTGCTAGAGGGACTCCCAACCCCACAGATACGCAGTATTTT.

The rearrangement links TRBV5-1 to TRBJ1-1; TRBD1 aligns across 9 bases. Per the germline V gene, CDR1 is SGHRS and CDR2 is YFSETQ. After removal of 5 bases from V and 5 bases from J, the junction contained 10 bases not matched to a gene. The CDR3 spans 15 residues. CDR3 region: CASRWVGTGKTEAFF. CDR3 bases: TGCGCCAGCAGATGGGTGGGGACAGGGAAGACTGAAGCTTTCTTT. The full variable domain, with the rest looked up from reference TRBV5-1 and TRBJ1-1, is KAGVTQTPRYLIKTRGQQVTLSCSPISGHRSVSWYQQTPGQGLQFLFEYFSETQRNKGNFPGRFSGRQFSNSRSEMNVSTLELGDSALYLCASRWVGTGKTEAFFGQGTRLTVV.